The clone carrying this T cell receptor beta chain has at least ten counts. Its matching antigen is unknown. Ophthalmopathy cases met thresholds of Clinical Activity Score at least 3, NOSPECS grade at least 4 and duration under 3 months. The PBMCs were sourced from fresh peripheral blood (around 10 ml). The data derive from a study of T cells in Graves' hyperthyroidism and ophthalmopathy. General study points: The model made its ophthalmopathy prediction, and onset followed a median approximately 6 months later. Blood also showed most of the thyroid clonotypes that were expanded above 0.001.

Amplified regions were TCR beta CDR3 sequences from RNA transcripts. HTBI primers were employed in a first-round RT-PCR of the TCR CDR3. TCRdb reprocessed the multiplex PCR reads via MiXCR and lists one record per CDR3 protein. Of around 500,000 distinct CDR3 sequences listed, roughly 15% are singletons. The V gene end was trimmed by 6 bases and the J gene end by 3 bases; junction bases not matched to a gene: 6. CDR1 is DFQATT, CDR2 SNEGSKA, per germline (reference sequence). This CDR3 spans 16 amino acids. V usage is TRBV20-1 and J usage is TRBJ2-1; TRBD2 matches 15 bases. Sequenced material: blood. This receptor was taken from a woman in her thirties with Graves' ophthalmopathy. The CDR3: CSAPGLAGGIYNEQFF. The DNA for the CDR3 is TGCAGTGCCCCGGGACTAGCGGGAGGAATCTACAATGAGCAGTTCTTC.